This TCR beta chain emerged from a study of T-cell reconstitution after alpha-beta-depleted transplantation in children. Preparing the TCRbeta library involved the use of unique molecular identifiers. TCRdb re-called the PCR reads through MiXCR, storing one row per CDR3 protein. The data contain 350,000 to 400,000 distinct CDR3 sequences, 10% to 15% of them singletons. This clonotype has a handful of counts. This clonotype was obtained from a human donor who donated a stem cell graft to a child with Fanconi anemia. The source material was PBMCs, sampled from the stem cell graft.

The CDR3, as DNA: TGTGCTAGTGCCCCGGGGGTCGGTGTGGTTCAGCACAATGAGCAGTTCTTC. This sequence encodes CASAPGVGVVQHNEQFF. The V and J genes are TRBV12-5 and TRBJ2-1, with D tentatively TRBD2 (6 bases). The V gene lost 7 bases and the J gene lost 5 bases, with 24 bases spanning the gap. CDR1 is LGHNT and CDR2 is FRNRAP in the germline V gene. The CDR3 length is 17 residues.